The rows below give T cell receptor beta chains drawn from one sample of a study of OX40 agonist ivuxolimab in advanced cancers. The data were produced by immunoSEQ multiplex PCR, yet TCRdb's version contains in-frame clones alone and is incomplete. The table lists just over 95,000 clones, roughly 89% of them singletons. Sequencing was performed on CD4+ or CD8+ T cells sorted from blood, taken in a trial of the OX40 agonist ivuxolimab. These receptors were taken from an adult with an advanced solid tumor such as melanoma, head and neck, liver or kidney cancer. The conserved cysteine and the conserved F or W are not part of the CDR3 here. D genes are given only for firm matches.

J gene,D gene,V gene,CDR3 protein
TRBJ2-7,TRBD1,TRBV7-8,ASSPTRGTGSGQY
TRBJ1-6,TRBD1,TRBV6-1,ASTPTGTANSPLH
TRBJ2-2,.,TRBV7-9,ASSLAGAGELF
TRBJ2-7,.,TRBV6-6,ATKSGQED
TRBJ1-1,TRBD1,TRBV18,ASSTGKVNTEAF
TRBJ1-3,.,TRBV7-8,ASSPTTGSGNTIY
TRBJ2-7,.,TRBV2,ASSEQRYHEQY
TRBJ2-5,TRBD2,TRBV6-1,ASKAGGPGETQY
TRBJ2-5,.,TRBV19,ASSNGVETQY
TRBJ2-1,TRBD2,TRBV15,ATSVRAGYRNEQF
TRBJ2-3,.,TRBV7-3,ASSLEATSTDTQY
TRBJ1-5,.,TRBV11-2,ASSLDSGDNQPQH
TRBJ2-5,.,TRBV6-5,ASQKRGRETQY
TRBJ2-2,.,TRBV19,ASSIWGRGTGELF
TRBJ1-6,.,TRBV6-6,ASSRSLWDSPLH
TRBJ2-7,.,TRBV7-2,ASSAGQTYEQY
TRBJ1-1,TRBD1,TRBV28,ASSRDSPSEAF
TRBJ2-1,.,TRBV5-8,ASSLWTSIYNEQF
TRBJ2-1,TRBD2,TRBV4-2,ASSQSGGSGYEQF
TRBJ1-5,TRBD1,TRBV27,ASSQGQGKGPQH
TRBJ2-2,.,TRBV6-4,ASSDTWGGELF
TRBJ2-5,.,TRBV18,ASSWDIGVQETQY
TRBJ2-7,.,TRBV9,ASSLRDGPYEQY
TRBJ1-2,.,TRBV4-2,ASSPSDSAFAYGYT
TRBJ2-2,TRBD1,TRBV5-4,ASSFDRAGTGELF
TRBJ1-4,TRBD1,TRBV28,AGSGQGSEKLF
TRBJ1-1,.,TRBV19,ASSMVRGVGTEAF
TRBJ1-5,TRBD1,TRBV7-9,ASSIPGQGDQPQH
TRBJ1-5,.,TRBV6-1,ASRRNSNQPQH
TRBJ2-6,TRBD1,TRBV2,ASSNRGSGANVLT
TRBJ2-1,TRBD2,TRBV11-2,ASRPLGTSVYNEQF
TRBJ1-1,.,TRBV6-1,ASSETRQVGAF
TRBJ2-1,.,TRBV5-1,ASSPAGTLNEQF
TRBJ2-6,.,TRBV7-2,ASSLAQGRGFGANVLT
TRBJ2-5,.,TRBV9,ASSVASGLQETQY
TRBJ1-3,.,TRBV19,ASTFRRGSSGNTIY
TRBJ1-3,.,TRBV5-1,ASSLVGDYSGNTIY
TRBJ1-1,.,TRBV2,ASSEDRVNTEAF
TRBJ1-5,TRBD1,TRBV28,ASSSGTGMDQPQH
TRBJ1-5,TRBD1,TRBV27,ASSFQTGGQPQH
TRBJ2-1,.,TRBV5-1,ASSQNNEQF
TRBJ1-1,.,TRBV11-2,ASSLDGRGTEAF
TRBJ2-7,TRBD1,TRBV2,ASSYRQGAYYEQY
TRBJ1-2,.,TRBV20-1,SASQIYGYT
TRBJ2-1,.,TRBV27,ASRASNEQF
TRBJ2-7,.,TRBV6-5,ASTRGGPSYEQY
TRBJ1-6,.,TRBV10-3,AISELTGGNSPLH
TRBJ1-2,TRBD1,TRBV5-1,ASSSIMGTDEGYT
TRBJ2-3,.,TRBV5-1,ASTGVGTDTQY
TRBJ2-1,TRBD2,TRBV5-4,ASSRLAGRYEQF
TRBJ2-2,.,TRBV15,ATSRGTVTTGELF
TRBJ2-1,TRBD2,TRBV9,ASSPAGANEQF
TRBJ1-1,TRBD1,TRBV5-1,ASSLRTGVSEAF
TRBJ2-3,.,TRBV19,ASSIQGTDTQY
TRBJ1-1,.,TRBV19,ASSLHHRNTEAF
TRBJ2-7,.,TRBV7-8,ASSSRVGEQY
TRBJ1-2,TRBD1,TRBV30,AWSLQGARVFGYT
TRBJ2-5,.,TRBV5-4,ASSRNGETQY
TRBJ2-3,.,TRBV7-3,ASSLRGPGGTQY
TRBJ2-3,TRBD2,TRBV6-6,ASRASGGPRDTQY